What follows are 31 T cell receptor beta chains derived from one specimen sequenced in a study of control samples from healthy donors and cancer patients. The data were produced by immunoSEQ multiplex PCR, yet TCRdb's version contains in-frame clones alone and is incomplete. The table shows about 100,000 clones, with roughly 84% occurring only once. Input material: blood. These receptors all stem from a woman aged 45-65 years in good health.

The J gene is TRBJ1-1, the V gene TRBV9, with 12 bases lining up with TRBD1. Trimming cost V 4 bases and J 4 bases; bases outside gene matches: 5. The CDR3 totals 15 residues. Per germline, CDR1 SGDLS and CDR2 YYNGEE. The CDR3 sequence is CASSLGQGARTEAFF. The CDR3 nucleotides read TGTGCCAGCAGCCTGGGACAGGGGGCACGCACTGAAGCTTTCTTT.

V is TRBV24-1 and J is TRBJ1-1; possibly TRBD1 for D (6 bases). V was clipped by 4 bases and J by 0 bases, with 8 bases between them. Germline CDR1 is KGHDR and CDR2 is SFDVKD. This CDR3 has 14 amino acids. CDR3 region: CATSEGHMNTEAFF. The DNA for the CDR3 is TGTGCCACCAGTGAGGGACATATGAACACTGAAGCTTTCTTT.

The chain combines TRBV19 with TRBJ2-3, with TRBD1 identical over 7 bases. The trim removed 3 bases at V and 1 base at J, leaving 4 bases unmatched. Per germline, CDR1 LNHDA and CDR2 SQIVND (reference sequence). There are 15 residues in the CDR3. CDR3: CASSIGQVGTDTQYF. DNA of the CDR3: TGTGCCAGTAGTATTGGACAGGTGGGCACAGATACGCAGTATTTT.

This chain uses TRBV5-4 with TRBJ2-5; D ambiguous. This CDR3 has 14 amino acids. Germline lookup yields CDR1 SGHNT and CDR2 YYREEE (reference sequence). V was shortened by 0 bases and J by 0 bases, with 6 bases between the two germline ends. Here the CDR3 reads CASSLAGNQETQYF. CDR3 in DNA: TGTGCCAGCAGCTTGGCGGGTAACCAAGAGACCCAGTACTTC.

V gene TRBV11-3 combines with J gene TRBJ1-2; D call uncertain. Trimming shortened V by 4 bases and J by 2 bases, and 8 bases separated the two germline ends. Germline V gene data show CDR1 as SGHNT and CDR2 as YENEEA. The CDR3 is made up of 13 amino acids. CDR3 DNA sequence: TGTGCCAGCAGCTCTGCACACAACTATGGCTACACCTTC. It encodes CASSSAHNYGYTF.

The chain combines TRBV5-4 with TRBJ2-2; the match to TRBD1 covers 8 bases. This CDR3 is 16 amino acids long. Per the germline V gene, CDR1 is SGHNT and CDR2 is YYREEE (reference sequence). J gave up 6 bases and V 3 bases, and 10 bases lay outside the gene matches. In DNA form, the CDR3 reads TGTGCCAGCAGCTCCGAGGACAGGGTTGCTTCCGGGGAGCTGTTTTTT. It encodes CASSSEDRVASGELFF.

The rearrangement links TRBV6-5 to TRBJ1-2, with D unclear. The CDR3 runs to 13 residues. Germline V gene data show CDR1 as MNHEY and CDR2 as SVGAGI. V was trimmed by 3 bases and J by 4 bases, leaving 9 bases between them. Here the CDR3 reads CASSYERTYGYTF. DNA for the CDR3: TGTGCCAGCAGTTATGAGAGGACCTATGGCTACACCTTC.

The chain carries TRBV7-3 and TRBJ1-1; TRBD1 aligns across 10 bases. The CDR3 length is 15 residues. Germline values: CDR1 SGHTA, CDR2 FQGTGA. V dropped 5 bases and J dropped 5; count of bases not matched to a gene: 8. Written as DNA, the CDR3 is TGTGCCAGCAGCCCTACGACAGGGGGCAAAACTGAAGCTTTCTTT. As protein: CASSPTTGGKTEAFF.

The chain links TRBV14 to TRBJ2-1; TRBD2 aligns across 10 bases. CDR1 SGHDN and CDR2 FVKESK come from the germline V gene. The ends lost 10 bases at V and 9 bases at J; junction bases unmatched: 15. This CDR3 is 15 amino acids long. CDR3 loop: CATQSDLAGVREQFF. The CDR3 bases are TGTGCCACCCAAAGCGATCTAGCGGGAGTTCGTGAGCAGTTCTTC.

The chain couples TRBV7-9 to TRBJ1-2; no definite D call. Germline assignment: CDR1 SEHNR and CDR2 FQNEAQ (reference sequence). Trimming left V 5 bases short and J 1 base short, with 17 bases between. The CDR3 loop spans 16 amino acids. The CDR3 loop is CASSDLIGGSNYGYTF. In DNA form, the CDR3 reads TGTGCCAGCAGCGACCTGATAGGTGGCAGTAACTATGGCTACACCTTC.

This chain links TRBV5-5 with TRBJ2-5; D not certain. V was shortened by 6 bases and J by 3 bases, with 15 bases between the two germline ends. CDR3 size: 14 residues. CDR1 and CDR2 (germline): SGHKS, YYEKEE (reference sequence). CDR3 sequence: CASNPMDLKETQYF. In DNA form, the CDR3 reads TGTGCCAGCAATCCGATGGACCTTAAAGAGACCCAGTACTTC.

The V call is TRBV5-3, the J call TRBJ1-5; the D is unclear. TRBV5-3 is labeled an ORF, and its function is uncertain. This CDR3 contains 15 residues. V was cut by 3 bases and J by 1 base, with 11 bases left in between. The CDR3 here is CARSSIGLSNQPQHF. CDR3 nucleotides: TGTGCCAGAAGCTCAATTGGACTGAGCAATCAGCCCCAGCATTTT.

This chain connects TRBV19 to TRBJ1-1, with D maybe TRBD1 (5 bases). The germline V gene has CDR1 LNHDA and CDR2 SQIVND (reference sequence). V was trimmed by 2 bases and J by 0 bases, leaving 10 bases between them. The CDR3 contains 15 residues. The CDR3 DNA sequence: TGTGCCAGTAGTATATCGGCAGGGTTGAACACTGAAGCTTTCTTT. It is translated as CASSISAGLNTEAFF. The full variable domain, rest sourced from reference TRBV19 and TRBJ1-1, is DGGITQSPKYLFRKEGQNVTLSCEQNLNHDAMYWYRQDPGQGLRLIYYSQIVNDFQKGDIAEGYSVSREKKESFPLTVTSAQKNPTAFYLCASSISAGLNTEAFFGQGTRLTVV.

The rearrangement uses TRBV7-2 and TRBJ1-6; the match to TRBD1 covers 8 bases. There are 14 residues in the CDR3. Germline assignment: CDR1 SGHTA and CDR2 FQGNSA. Germline trimming cut 4 bases from V and 10 bases from J; bases unmatched to any gene: 6. The CDR3 coding sequence is TGTGCCAGCAGCTCGACAGGGGTTGGCTCACCCCTCCACTTT. Encoded protein: CASSSTGVGSPLHF. The whole variable domain, remainder taken from reference TRBV7-2 and TRBJ1-6, is GAGVSQSPSNKVTEKGKDVELRCDPISGHTALYWYRQSLGQGLEFLIYFQGNSAPDKSGLPSDRFSAERTGGSVSTLTIQRTQQEDSAVYLCASSSTGVGSPLHFGNGTRLTVT.

CDR3 in DNA: TGTGCCAGCAGCGCCTGGAGCACCCCGGGGCGTCGGAGCTCCTACAATGAGCAGTTCTTC. Its protein product is CASSAWSTPGRRSSYNEQFF. This sequence joins TRBV9 and TRBJ2-1, with D perhaps given as TRBD1 or TRBD2 (5 bases each). Germline V gene lookup returns CDR1 SGDLS and CDR2 YYNGEE. This CDR3 contains 20 residues. V was clipped by 3 bases and J by 0 bases, with 25 bases between them.

This clone has just a few counts. The genes are TRBV19 and TRBJ2-7; no clear D. CDR1 LNHDA and CDR2 SQIVND come from the germline V gene (reference sequence). CDR3 length: 13 residues. Trimming pared 9 bases from V and 2 bases from J, leaving 14 bases between. The CDR3 reads CASARTATYEQYF. CDR3 bases: TGTGCCAGCGCCAGGACGGCCACCTACGAGCAGTACTTC.

V and J are TRBV5-4 and TRBJ1-4; possible D gene TRBD1, 6 bases. CDR3 length: 15 residues. Germline V gene sequence: CDR1 SGHNT, CDR2 YYREEE (reference sequence). V lost 3 bases to trimming and J lost 7 bases, with 16 bases between them. In nucleotides, the CDR3 is TGTGCCAGCAGCTGGAAGGGGGGGGATAGTGAAAAACTGTTTTTT. This sequence encodes CASSWKGGDSEKLFF. Combining the CDR3 with reference TRBV5-4 and TRBJ1-4 gives the whole variable domain ETGVTQSPTHLIKTRGQQVTLRCSSQSGHNTVSWYQQALGQGPQFIFQYYREEENGRGNFPPRFSGLQFPNYSSELNVNALELDDSALYLCASSWKGGDSEKLFFGSGTQLSVL.

V gene TRBV2 combines with J gene TRBJ2-3; 14 bases fit TRBD2. V gave up 7 bases and J gave up 6 bases; unmatched junction bases: 3. CDR3 length: 14 residues. The V gene's germline CDR1 is SNHLY and CDR2 FYNNEI. The CDR3 region has the DNA TGTGCCAGCACGGGACTAGCGGGAGTTGATACGCAGTATTTT. Translation: CASTGLAGVDTQYF.

The chain links TRBV4-3 to TRBJ2-2; perhaps TRBD2 as D (6 bases). The V gene lost 0 bases and the J gene lost 3 bases, with 17 bases spanning the gap. The CDR3 covers 18 residues. The V gene's germline CDR1 is LGHNA and CDR2 YSLEER. The CDR3 loop is CASSQDGASAPHTGELFF. The CDR3 DNA sequence: TGCGCCAGCAGCCAAGATGGGGCTAGCGCCCCTCACACCGGGGAGCTGTTTTTT.

The rearrangement uses TRBV6-2 or TRBV6-3 and TRBJ2-2, with TRBD1 matching over 8 bases. This CDR3 has 16 residues. Germline CDR1 reads MNHEY; CDR2 reads SVGEGT. Trimming at V came to 3 bases and at J to 1 base, leaving 4 bases not matched to a gene. CDR3 sequence (DNA): TGTGCCAGCAGTTATTTAGGGACAGGGAACACCGGGGAGCTGTTTTTT. This sequence encodes CASSYLGTGNTGELFF.

V and J are TRBV7-3 and TRBJ2-5; 7 bases are a match to TRBD2. The CDR3 is 15 residues long. Unmatched junction bases numbered 8, after V lost 3 bases and J lost 4 bases. The germline gives CDR1 SGHTA, CDR2 FQGTGA. CDR3 sequence: CASSFRGEEGETQYF. The CDR3 bases are TGTGCCAGCAGCTTTCGGGGGGAAGAGGGAGAGACCCAGTACTTC.

This clone was recorded only once. The chain couples TRBV6-2 or TRBV6-3 to TRBJ2-1; the match to TRBD2 covers 10 bases. This CDR3 is 14 amino acids long. Germline CDR1 is MNHEY and CDR2 is SVGEGT. Trimming at V came to 6 bases and at J to 5 bases, leaving 4 bases not matched to a gene. CDR3 residues: CASSLLAGNNEQFF. CDR3 nucleotides: TGTGCCAGCAGCCTACTAGCGGGGAACAATGAGCAGTTCTTC.

The rearrangement uses TRBV3-1 (or the pseudogene TRBV3-2) and TRBJ1-4; the D is unclear. Germline V gives CDR1 LGHDT, CDR2 YNNKEL (reference sequence). The V end was cut by 0 bases, the J end by 3 bases, with 11 bases between. This CDR3 contains 16 residues. CDR3 loop: CASSQDAGRPNEKLFF. The CDR3 bases are TGTGCCAGCAGCCAAGATGCTGGGAGGCCTAATGAAAAACTGTTTTTT.

This clone was picked up a small number of times. This sequence joins TRBV5-1 and TRBJ2-2, with D possibly being TRBD2 (5 bases). The germline gives CDR1 SGHRS, CDR2 YFSETQ. V was cut by 0 bases and J by 8 bases, with 11 bases left in between. The CDR3 contains 14 residues. CDR3 bases: TGCGCCAGCAGCTTGGTAGAGGGAGCTGGGGAGCTGTTTTTT. Protein product: CASSLVEGAGELFF.

This rearrangement joins TRBV12-3 or TRBV12-4 to TRBJ1-1, with D perhaps matching TRBD1 (6 bases). The V and J ends lost 7 bases and 6 bases respectively, with 15 bases between them. The CDR3 extends over 13 amino acids. The CDR3 is CASTEHRVPEAFF. CDR3 DNA sequence: TGTGCCAGCACCGAACACAGGGTCCCTGAAGCTTTCTTT.

The rearrangement uses TRBV28 and TRBJ2-1, with 11 nucleotides matching TRBD2. The V segment lost 5 bases and the J segment 6 bases; nucleotides outside the gene matches: 6. Germline V CDR1 and CDR2: MDHEN, SYDVKM. The CDR3 contains 15 residues. The CDR3 spells CASSQHGTSGNEQFF. The CDR3 DNA sequence: TGTGCCAGCAGTCAGCATGGGACTAGCGGCAATGAGCAGTTCTTC.

This clone occurred once. This chain connects TRBV5-1 to TRBJ2-7, with TRBD2 as a possible D gene (6 bases). Trimming removed 3 bases at V and 3 bases at J, with 10 bases between. The CDR3 runs to 13 residues. The germline gives CDR1 SGHRS, CDR2 YFSETQ. The CDR3 loop reads CASSSVGGYEQYF. The DNA for the CDR3 is TGCGCCAGCAGCTCGGTGGGAGGCTACGAGCAGTACTTC.

V and J are TRBV30 and TRBJ1-1; no clear D. V lost 2 bases and J 0 bases, leaving 7 bases between the germline ends. This CDR3 contains 13 residues. CDR1 and CDR2 (germline): GTSNPN, SVGIG (reference sequence). The CDR3 bases are TGTGCCTGGAGTTTATCGATGAACACTGAAGCTTTCTTT. Translating gives CAWSLSMNTEAFF.

J is TRBJ2-7 and V is TRBV9; possibly TRBD1 for D (5 bases). The V and J ends lost 3 bases and 4 bases respectively, with 17 bases between them. This CDR3 has 15 residues. The germline V gene has CDR1 SGDLS and CDR2 YYNGEE. The CDR3 protein is CASSDDRKGQYEQYF. The CDR3 nucleotides are TGTGCCAGCAGCGACGATAGGAAGGGGCAGTACGAGCAGTACTTC.

The count of this clone is one. This rearrangement joins TRBV3-1 (or the pseudogene TRBV3-2) to TRBJ2-5, with 7 bases identical to TRBD1. Germline V gives CDR1 LGHDT, CDR2 YNNKEL (reference sequence). The CDR3 has 13 residues. Trimming at V came to 4 bases and at J to 5 bases, leaving 4 bases not matched to a gene. CDR3 nucleotides: TGTGCCAGCAGCCGGGACAGTGGGGAGACCCAGTACTTC. Its translation is CASSRDSGETQYF.

The chain combines TRBV6-5 with TRBJ1-4, with TRBD1 identical over 8 bases. This CDR3 contains 15 residues. V was pared by 6 bases and J by 4 bases, with 7 bases of the junction left unmatched. Looked up from germline, CDR1 is MNHEY and CDR2 is SVGAGI. CDR3 loop: CASRPGTGVNEKLFF. The CDR3 DNA follows: TGTGCCAGCAGACCCGGGACAGGAGTTAATGAAAAACTGTTTTTT.